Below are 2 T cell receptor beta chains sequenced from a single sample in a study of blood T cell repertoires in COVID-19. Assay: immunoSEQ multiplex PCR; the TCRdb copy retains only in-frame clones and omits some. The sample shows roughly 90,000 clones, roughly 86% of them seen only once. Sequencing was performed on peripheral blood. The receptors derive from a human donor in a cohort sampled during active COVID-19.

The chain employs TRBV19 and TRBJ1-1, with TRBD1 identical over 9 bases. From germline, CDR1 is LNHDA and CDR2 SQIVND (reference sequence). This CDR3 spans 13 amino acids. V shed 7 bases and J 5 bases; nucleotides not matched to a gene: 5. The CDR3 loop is CASTATGGTEAFF. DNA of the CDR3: TGTGCCAGTACTGCGACAGGGGGGACTGAAGCTTTCTTT.

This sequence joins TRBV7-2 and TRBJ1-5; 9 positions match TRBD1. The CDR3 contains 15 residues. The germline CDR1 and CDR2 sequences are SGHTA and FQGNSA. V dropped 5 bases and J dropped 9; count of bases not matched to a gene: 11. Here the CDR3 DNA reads TGTGCCAGCAGCCCCCAGGGGACAGGGATTACGCCCCAGCATTTT. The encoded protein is CASSPQGTGITPQHF.